This T cell receptor (beta chain) was captured by sequencing in a study of T cells in Graves' hyperthyroidism and ophthalmopathy. RNA transcripts provided the source from which TCR beta CDR3 regions were amplified. First-round RT-PCR of the TCR CDR3 relied on the HTBI primer set. TCRdb recomputed calls from the multiplex PCR reads with MiXCR, one row per CDR3 protein. The table includes around 600,000 distinct CDR3 sequences, 45% detected once. This clonotype has a handful of counts. The antigen remains unidentified. The V and J ends lost 0 bases and 0 bases respectively, with 15 bases between them. Germline values: CDR1 SGHDN, CDR2 FVKESK. The CDR3 has 17 residues. Patients were excluded because of uncontrolled infection, other autoimmune disease, pregnancy or lactation. Overall study findings and caveats: Most thyroid clonotypes that were expanded above 0.001 also turned up in blood. A median around 6 months before onset, the model predicted ophthalmopathy. Through a model of 13 V-J features, ophthalmopathy was separated from stable hyperthyroidism.

Sequencing was done on a sample of peripheral blood or thyroid tissue (not recorded which). The origin of this receptor is an adult man with Graves' disease, either hyperthyroidism or ophthalmopathy (not recorded which). The chain joins TRBV14 to TRBJ2-7; D is unclear. CDR3 sequence (DNA): TGTGCCAGCAGCCAAGATCTCTTCGCGGCTAGCTCCTACGAGCAGTACTTC. Translating gives CASSQDLFAASSYEQYF.